These T cell receptor beta chains were read from a single sample in a study of CD8 T cells in ankylosing spondylitis. MiXCR was run by TCRdb on the 5' RACE reads, yielding one entry per CDR3 protein. Here the sample spans about 540,000 distinct CDR3 sequences, approximately 11% being singletons. Sequences were obtained from blood, either unsorted or a sorted T cell fraction (not recorded which). These receptors were taken from a male donor with ankylosing spondylitis. CDR3s include the opening cysteine and the closing phenylalanine or tryptophan. Fields, in order: clone size, D gene, J gene, V gene, CDR3 DNA, CDR3 protein. A D gene is named only where the DNA matches it firmly. Size is omitted from some rows. Given values are once, few, many or a class for expanded clones.

size: few; D: -; J: TRBJ1-5; V: TRBV10-3; DNA: TGTGCCATCAGTGAGTCCGATAGCAATCAGCCCCAGCATTTT; CDR3: CAISESDSNQPQHF
size: -; D: -; J: TRBJ1-1; V: TRBV15; DNA: TGTGCCACCAGCAGCGGGTCGGTATGGAACACTGAAGCTTTCTTT; CDR3: CATSSGSVWNTEAFF
size: -; D: -; J: TRBJ2-1; V: TRBV3-1; DNA: TGTGCCAGCAGCCAAGATCTGGCGAGCTCCTACAATGAGCAGTTCTTC; CDR3: CASSQDLASSYNEQFF
size: many; D: TRBD1; J: TRBJ2-1; V: TRBV24-1; DNA: TGTGCCACCAGTGATCCGAGACAGGGCCTCAATGAGCAGTTCTTC; CDR3: CATSDPRQGLNEQFF
size: many; D: -; J: TRBJ2-7; V: TRBV12-3/TRBV12-4; DNA: TGTGCCAGCAGACGTGATTTGATGCAGTACTTC; CDR3: CASRRDLMQYF
size: many; D: TRBD2; J: TRBJ2-1; V: TRBV5-1; DNA: TGCGCCAGCAGCTTGGTAGGACTAGTCCACAATGAGCAGTTCTTC; CDR3: CASSLVGLVHNEQFF
size: few; D: TRBD2; J: TRBJ2-2; V: TRBV6-5; DNA: TGTGCCAGCAGTCACCGCGGGGGGCTGTTTTTT; CDR3: CASSHRGGLFF
size: few; D: -; J: TRBJ2-2; V: TRBV7-7; DNA: TGTGCCAGCAGCCCAAGACAGGCCTCCACCGGGGAGCTGTTTTTT; CDR3: CASSPRQASTGELFF
size: -; D: -; J: TRBJ2-1; V: TRBV12-3/TRBV12-4; DNA: TGTGCCAGCAGTCGCGGACTCATCTCCTACAATGAGCAGTTCTTC; CDR3: CASSRGLISYNEQFF
size: -; D: -; J: TRBJ1-6; V: TRBV5-1; DNA: TGCGCCAGCAGCTTGAGTTCGGGGAATTCACCCCTCCACTTT; CDR3: CASSLSSGNSPLHF
size: few; D: -; J: TRBJ1-1; V: TRBV4-2; DNA: TGTGCCAGCAGCCAAGATACGAGGTCCCAGAACACTGAAGCTTTCTTT; CDR3: CASSQDTRSQNTEAFF
size: many; D: TRBD1; J: TRBJ1-1; V: TRBV7-9; DNA: TGTGCCAGCAGCTTAGTTTTGGGACAGGGAAATGAAGCTTTCTTT; CDR3: CASSLVLGQGNEAFF
size: many; D: -; J: TRBJ2-2; V: TRBV4-1; DNA: TGCGCCAGCAGCCAAGAGGAAGGGGTTAGCACCGGGGAGCTGTTTTTT; CDR3: CASSQEEGVSTGELFF
size: -; D: -; J: TRBJ2-1; V: TRBV5-5; DNA: TGTGCCAGCAGCTTGGAGCAGGCGTTTGTAAATGAGCAGTTCTTC; CDR3: CASSLEQAFVNEQFF
size: -; D: -; J: TRBJ2-7; V: TRBV3-1; DNA: TGTGCCAGCAGCCAAGTGAGGAGCTCCTACGAGCAGTACTTC; CDR3: CASSQVRSSYEQYF
size: few; D: TRBD2; J: TRBJ2-3; V: TRBV9; DNA: TGTGCCAGCAGCGTCGGGCAGGGGCCTCGGACTAGCGGGAGGATTCTTCCCACAGATACGCAGTATTTT; CDR3: CASSVGQGPRTSGRILPTDTQYF
size: many; D: -; J: TRBJ2-7; V: TRBV29-1; DNA: TGCAGCGTTGTTCCGGAGGGCTCCTACGAGCAGTACTTC; CDR3: CSVVPEGSYEQYF
size: -; D: -; J: TRBJ2-5; V: TRBV7-9; DNA: TGTGCCAGCAGCTTAGGGTCTGGGGGCGCGGAGACCCAGTACTTC; CDR3: CASSLGSGGAETQYF
size: -; D: -; J: TRBJ2-5; V: TRBV19; DNA: TGTGCCAGTAGTATTGGGAGGCTAGAGACCCAGTACTTC; CDR3: CASSIGRLETQYF
size: few; D: -; J: TRBJ2-5; V: TRBV20-1; DNA: TGCAGTGCGGGGGGCCCAGAGACCCAGTACTTC; CDR3: CSAGGPETQYF